One and the same sample provided the 11 T cell receptor beta chains below, sequenced in a study of OX40 agonist ivuxolimab in advanced cancers. Receptor libraries were prepared by the immunoSEQ multiplex PCR assay. As stored in TCRdb, this immuneACCESS dataset retains in-frame rearrangements with V and J assigned. A fraction of the clones does not appear; measured against another copy, unresolved V genes explain less than half of the discrepancy, and the remainder lacks a known reason. This sample comprises some 60,000 clones, about 89% of them detected only once. The top ten clonotypes cover 11% to 15% of the sample. The source material was CD4+ or CD8+ T cells sorted from blood, sampled in a trial of the OX40 agonist ivuxolimab. These receptors all stem from an adult with an advanced solid tumor such as melanoma, head and neck, liver or kidney cancer.

The chain links TRBV5-1 to TRBJ1-3; D call uncertain. The CDR3 consists of 15 residues. Germline loops: CDR1 SGHRS, CDR2 YFSETQ. V was clipped by 0 bases and J by 0 bases, with 7 bases between them. The chain's CDR3 is CASSLAGDSGNTIYF. As DNA, the CDR3 is TGCGCCAGCAGCTTGGCCGGGGACTCTGGAAACACCATATATTTT.

V gene TRBV15 combines with J gene TRBJ2-7, with 8 bases identical to TRBD1. V shed 1 base and J 3 bases; nucleotides not matched to a gene: 5. The CDR3 runs 15 residues. Germline V CDR1 and CDR2: LNHNV, YYDKDF (reference sequence). The CDR3 DNA reads as TGTGCCACCAGCAGAGCGTTCGGACAGGGCTACGAGCAGTACTTC. Translating gives CATSRAFGQGYEQYF.

This clone was counted only a few times. CDR3 sequence reads: CASSLAGAADTQYF. The CDR3, as DNA: TGTGCCAGCAGCTTGGCGGGAGCGGCAGATACGCAGTATTTT. The chain carries TRBV5-5 and TRBJ2-3, with D possibly TRBD2 on 6 matching bases. This CDR3 has 14 residues. Germline V CDR1 and CDR2: SGHKS, YYEKEE (reference sequence). V shed 0 bases and J shed 4 bases, with 9 bases lying between them.

Points on this clone: The sample holds other DNA sequences that translate to the same CDR3. The chain has TRBV7-9 and TRBJ2-7; D remains ambiguous. The CDR3 extends over 14 amino acids. The V gene's germline CDR1 is SEHNR and CDR2 FQNEAQ (reference sequence). Trimming removed 1 base at V and 4 bases at J, with 11 bases between. Here the CDR3 DNA reads TGTGCCAGCAGCTTAGGGGCCGGGTCGTACGAGCAGTACTTC. Its protein product is CASSLGAGSYEQYF.

The J gene is TRBJ1-3, the V gene TRBV28; 7 nucleotides agree with TRBD1. The CDR3 totals 16 residues. V shed 6 bases and J 1 base; nucleotides not matched to a gene: 9. Germline V gene sequence: CDR1 MDHEN, CDR2 SYDVKM. CDR3: CASRPHRGKSGNTIYF. In DNA form, the CDR3 reads TGTGCCAGCAGACCTCACAGGGGCAAGTCTGGAAACACCATATATTTT.

Note on this clone: Mismatch with germline at one junction end may stem from a read error. V usage is TRBV11-2 and J usage is TRBJ2-5; perhaps TRBD1 as D (6 bases). This CDR3 comprises 11 residues. Germline V gene sequence: CDR1 SGHAT, CDR2 FQNNGV. In nucleotides, the CDR3 is TGTGCCAGCAGCCCCGGACAGACTCAGTACTTC. It encodes CASSPGQTQYF.

The V call is TRBV28, the J call TRBJ2-1; 11 positions agree with TRBD2. V shed 5 bases and J 2 bases; nucleotides not matched to a gene: 11. CDR1 and CDR2 (germline): MDHEN, SYDVKM. The CDR3 is 18 residues long. CDR3 in amino acids: CASSPLPVAGGAYNEQFF. CDR3 sequence (DNA): TGTGCCAGCAGTCCCCTCCCGGTAGCGGGAGGGGCCTACAATGAGCAGTTCTTC.

The chain employs TRBV4-3 and TRBJ2-7, with a tentative D call TRBD1 (5 bases). Germline CDR1 LGHNA, CDR2 YSLEER. The CDR3 contains 14 residues. V shed 0 bases and J shed 5 bases, with 11 bases lying between them. CDR3 sequence reads: CASSQEGPGNEQYF. CDR3 nucleotides: TGCGCCAGCAGCCAAGAGGGGCCCGGCAACGAGCAGTACTTC.

In its sample, this clone was seen once. The V and J genes are TRBV5-1 and TRBJ1-1, with D hard to call. Germline assignment: CDR1 SGHRS and CDR2 YFSETQ. Trimming left V 3 bases short and J 2 bases short, with 8 bases between. The CDR3 loop spans 13 amino acids. The CDR3, as DNA: TGCGCCAGCAGCTATCAGGAAAACACTGAAGCTTTCTTT. Translation gives CASSYQENTEAFF.

Only one count was recorded for this clone. The chain is built from TRBV15 and TRBJ1-4; D is uncertain. The CDR3 runs to 15 residues. Germline V CDR1 and CDR2: LNHNV, YYDKDF (reference sequence). V lost 0 bases to trimming and J lost 7 bases, with 12 bases between them. The CDR3 spells CATSREITGGEKLFF. DNA for the CDR3: TGTGCCACCAGCAGAGAGATAACGGGAGGTGAAAAACTGTTTTTT. The complete variable domain, with remaining parts taken from reference TRBV15 and TRBJ1-4, reads DAMVIQNPRYQVTQFGKPVTLSCSQTLNHNVMYWYQQKSSQAPKLLFHYYDKDFNNEADTPDNFQSRRPNTSFCFLDIRSPGLGDTAMYLCATSREITGGEKLFFGSGTQLSVL.

This sequence joins TRBV7-2 and TRBJ2-2, with D possibly being TRBD1 or TRBD2 (5 bases each). Trimming shortened V by 2 bases and J by 5 bases, and 15 bases separated the two germline ends. CDR1 and CDR2 from the germline V gene are SGHTA and FQGNSA. The CDR3 totals 16 residues. The CDR3 protein is CASSLSVGVGTGELFF. CDR3 in DNA: TGTGCCAGCAGCTTAAGCGTGGGGGTAGGAACCGGGGAGCTGTTTTTT.